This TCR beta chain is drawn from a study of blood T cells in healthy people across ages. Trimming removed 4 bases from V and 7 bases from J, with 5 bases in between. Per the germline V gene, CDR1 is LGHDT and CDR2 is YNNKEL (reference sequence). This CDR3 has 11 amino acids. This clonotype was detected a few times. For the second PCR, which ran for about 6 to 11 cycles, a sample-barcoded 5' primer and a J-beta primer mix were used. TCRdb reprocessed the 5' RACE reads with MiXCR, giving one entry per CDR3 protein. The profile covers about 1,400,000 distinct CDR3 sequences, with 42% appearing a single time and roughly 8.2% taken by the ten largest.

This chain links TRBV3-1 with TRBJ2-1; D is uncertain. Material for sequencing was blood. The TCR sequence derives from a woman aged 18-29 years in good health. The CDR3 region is CASSRKNEQFF. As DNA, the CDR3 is TGTGCCAGCAGCCGGAAGAATGAGCAGTTCTTC.